These 24 T cell receptor beta chains were sequenced from one sample in a study of shared clonotypes between healthy human individuals (dated by TCRdb to 2019 to 2021). Libraries were constructed by the immunoSEQ multiplex PCR assay. Sourced from immuneACCESS, this table was stored by TCRdb with only in-frame sequences that have V and J called. A share of the clones is absent; for the studies checked, an unresolved V gene accounts for under half, and the remainder has no known explanation. This sample is represented by over a million clones; 75% to 80% of them were singletons. The ten largest clonotypes hold around 0.61% of the sample. Source material: memory CD4+ T cells from PBMCs. The sample's cell subset or site label, in plain terms: CD45RA-negative fraction. These receptors came from a young man in good health. Some clones in this sample may be carry-over from other donors' samples.

J is TRBJ1-1 and V is TRBV7-9; 7 bases match TRBD1. In germline, CDR1 is SEHNR, CDR2 FQNEAQ (reference sequence). The CDR3 has 15 residues. V dropped 4 bases and J dropped 0; count of bases not matched to a gene: 5. CDR3 region: CASSSRQGMNTEAFF. The CDR3 bases are TGTGCCAGCAGCTCACGACAGGGAATGAACACTGAAGCTTTCTTT. Full variable domain (missing parts from reference TRBV7-9 and TRBJ1-1): DTGVSQNPRHKITKRGQNVTFRCDPISEHNRLYWYRQTLGQGPEFLTYFQNEAQLEKSRLLSDRFSAERPKGSFSTLEIQRTEQGDSAMYLCASSSRQGMNTEAFFGQGTRLTVV.

The genes are TRBV5-1 and TRBJ2-5; tentatively, D is TRBD1 (6 bases). The germline V gene has CDR1 SGHRS and CDR2 YFSETQ. The CDR3 extends over 16 amino acids. V gave up 0 bases and J gave up 2 bases, with 14 bases separating them. CDR3 bases: TGCGCCAGCAGCTTGGGGCTTTCAGGGGCGCAAGAGACCCAGTACTTC. As protein: CASSLGLSGAQETQYF.

Of note for this clone: A much larger clonotype is one base distant, so this may be a read error. V usage is TRBV30 and J usage is TRBJ1-5; D remains unclear. The V gene lost 1 base and the J gene lost 6 bases, with 13 bases spanning the gap. The length of the CDR3 is 14 residues. Germline V gene sequence: CDR1 GTSNPN, CDR2 SVGIG (reference sequence). The CDR3 bases are TGTGCCTGGAGTGCACCCCGGGGAGGTCAGCCCCAGCATTTT. The encoded protein is CAWSAPRGGQPQHF.

The rearrangement links TRBV7-9 to TRBJ1-2; 7 bases line up with TRBD1. The CDR3 length is 15 residues. V lost 5 bases and J lost 3; bases outside the gene matches: 9. The germline V gene encodes CDR1 SEHNR and CDR2 FQNEAQ (reference sequence). The CDR3 region has the DNA TGTGCCAGCAGCATCTACTCCGGGACAGACTATGGCTACACCTTC. Its protein is CASSIYSGTDYGYTF.

This clone was seen only a few times. The rearrangement joins TRBV2 to TRBJ2-4, with D possibly being TRBD2 (6 bases). From germline, CDR1 is SNHLY and CDR2 FYNNEI. V lost 4 bases and J lost 8, with 9 bases in between. This CDR3 region has 12 residues. The CDR3 DNA reads TGTGCCAGCAGTGCGTGGGGGGACATTCAGTACTTC. Protein product: CASSAWGDIQYF.

This clone has more than one count but fewer than ten. The V and J genes are TRBV6-5 and TRBJ1-1, with 7 bases matching TRBD1. The CDR3 is made up of 12 amino acids. Trimming took 5 bases from V and 8 from J; bases not matched to a gene: 5. Germline-derived CDR1 and CDR2 are MNHEY and SVGAGI. The chain's CDR3 is CASSRSTGEAFF. CDR3 DNA: TGTGCCAGCAGTCGATCGACAGGGGAAGCTTTCTTT.

With respect to this clone: Other DNA sequences in the same sample also yield this CDR3. The V and J genes are TRBV9 and TRBJ2-7; 9 bases are shared with TRBD1. This CDR3 region has 14 residues. J was trimmed by 1 base and V by 3 bases; bases with no gene match: 2. Germline CDR1 and CDR2: SGDLS and YYNGEE. The CDR3 protein is CASSGGQGSYEQYF. For the CDR3, the DNA is TGTGCCAGCAGCGGGGGACAGGGATCCTACGAGCAGTACTTC.

The chain recombines TRBV29-1 with TRBJ2-1; D may be TRBD2 (5 bases). Germline V CDR1 and CDR2: SQVTM, ANQGSEA. V was shortened by 2 bases and J by 3 bases, with 11 bases between the two germline ends. The CDR3 consists of 14 residues. CDR3 sequence (DNA): TGCAGCGTTGAAACTAGGACCCTCTACAATGAGCAGTTCTTC. Amino acids: CSVETRTLYNEQFF.

About this clone itself: The sample carries other DNA sequences with the same CDR3. The V call is TRBV5-1, the J call TRBJ2-5; D remains unclear. V was pared by 4 bases and J by 1 base, with 5 bases between. The CDR3 is 12 amino acids. Germline values: CDR1 SGHRS, CDR2 YFSETQ. The CDR3 loop reads CASSLVQETQYF. The CDR3 DNA follows: TGCGCCAGCAGCCTAGTCCAAGAGACCCAGTACTTC.

This chain joins TRBV9 and TRBJ2-1, with D perhaps matching TRBD2 (6 bases). Germline CDR1 reads SGDLS; CDR2 reads YYNGEE. The CDR3 length is 15 residues. V dropped 0 bases and J dropped 6 bases, with 13 bases sitting between them. The CDR3 here is CASSVGGEALNEQFF. CDR3 in DNA: TGTGCCAGCAGCGTAGGCGGGGAGGCCCTCAATGAGCAGTTCTTC.

The rearrangement uses TRBV15 and TRBJ2-7; D is possibly TRBD1 (5 bases). The length of the CDR3 is 15 residues. CDR1 is LNHNV, CDR2 YYDKDF, per germline (reference sequence). Trimming removed 4 bases at V and 3 bases at J, with 16 bases between. CDR3 nucleotide sequence: TGTGCCACCAGCACATCCCGTCGTCAGGGCTACGAGCAGTACTTC. It encodes CATSTSRRQGYEQYF.

The CDR3 DNA is TGTGCCAGCAGCCCTAGGGGGGAGTACGGCACAGATACGCAGTATTTT. Its protein product is CASSPRGEYGTDTQYF. This chain links TRBV11-2 with TRBJ2-3, with D possibly called TRBD1 or TRBD2 (6 bases each). The germline V gene encodes CDR1 SGHAT and CDR2 FQNNGV. The CDR3 covers 16 residues. V was cut by 5 bases and J by 1 base, with 16 bases left in between. Full variable domain (remainder filled in from reference TRBV11-2 and TRBJ2-3): EAGVAQSPRYKIIEKRQSVAFWCNPISGHATLYWYQQILGQGPKLLIQFQNNGVVDDSQLPKDRFSAERLKGVDSTLKIQPAKLEDSAVYLCASSPRGEYGTDTQYFGPGTRLTVL.

The chain combines TRBV11-2 with TRBJ1-5; D call uncertain. The CDR3 covers 13 residues. V lost 3 bases to trimming and J lost 5 bases, with 8 bases between them. Germline CDR1 SGHAT, CDR2 FQNNGV. CDR3: CASSFNIDQPQHF. The CDR3 coding sequence is TGTGCCAGCAGCTTTAACATCGATCAGCCCCAGCATTTT.

The rearrangement uses TRBV29-1 and TRBJ1-2, with D hard to call. This CDR3 comprises 11 residues. The germline gives CDR1 SQVTM, CDR2 ANQGSEA. The ends were cut back, 7 bases at V and 8 bases at J, with 14 bases in the middle. CDR3 region: CSAMGAQGYTF. CDR3 nucleotide sequence: TGCAGCGCCATGGGAGCTCAGGGCTACACCTTC.

The chain recombines TRBV30 with TRBJ2-7; the D gene could be TRBD1 or TRBD2 (5 bases each). V was trimmed by 5 bases and J by 2 bases, leaving 10 bases between them. There are 12 residues in the CDR3. Per the germline V gene, CDR1 is GTSNPN and CDR2 is SVGIG (reference sequence). The CDR3 DNA reads as TGTGCCTGGGGGGGTTTCACCTACGAGCAGTACTTC. Amino acids: CAWGGFTYEQYF.

With regard to this clone: A far larger clone is one base from this, pointing to a likely read error. The rearrangement joins TRBV2 to TRBJ1-1; the D is unclear. Germline V lookup: CDR1 SNHLY, CDR2 FYNNEI. V was cut by 5 bases and J by 4 bases, with 14 bases left in between. The CDR3 extends over 14 amino acids. The CDR3: CASSNTKVGTEAFF. The CDR3 region has the DNA TGTGCCAGCAGTAATACTAAGGTGGGCACTGAAGCTTTCTTT. The whole variable domain, filled in from reference TRBV2 and TRBJ1-1, reads EPEVTQTPSHQVTQMGQEVILRCVPISNHLYFYWYRQILGQKVEFLVSFYNNEISEKSEIFDDQFSVERPDGSNFTLKIRSTKLEDSAMYFCASSNTKVGTEAFFGQGTRLTVV.

This chain's CDR3 is CASSESGRTYEQYF. The CDR3 DNA reads TGCGCCAGCAGTGAGTCGGGACGGACCTACGAGCAGTACTTC. The gene calls are TRBV10-1 and TRBJ2-7, with D perhaps being TRBD1 or TRBD2 (5 bases each). With 0 bases removed from V and 2 bases from J, the gap between germline ends came to 8 bases. The V gene's germline CDR1 is WNHNN and CDR2 SYGVQD (reference sequence). CDR3 size: 14 residues.

This clone was seen repeatedly, ten times or more. The rearrangement uses TRBV7-9 and TRBJ2-7; 7 bases line up with TRBD1. Germline V gene lookup returns CDR1 SEHNR and CDR2 FQNEAQ (reference sequence). The CDR3 extends over 14 amino acids. V lost 5 bases to trimming and J lost 3 bases; unmatched junction nucleotides: 7. CDR3 in amino acids: CASSRGTAHYEQYF. The CDR3 nucleotides are TGTGCCAGCAGCCGAGGGACAGCCCACTACGAGCAGTACTTC.

There are a few counts of this clone. The chain combines TRBV19 with TRBJ2-1, with D perhaps matching TRBD2 (5 bases). With 0 bases removed from V and 8 bases from J, the gap between germline ends came to 14 bases. The germline V gene encodes CDR1 LNHDA and CDR2 SQIVND (reference sequence). There are 15 residues in the CDR3. The CDR3 DNA sequence: TGTGCCAGTAGTATAGATCAAACTAGTTCCGATGAGCAGTTCTTC. It translates to CASSIDQTSSDEQFF. The complete variable domain, with remaining parts taken from reference TRBV19 and TRBJ2-1, reads DGGITQSPKYLFRKEGQNVTLSCEQNLNHDAMYWYRQDPGQGLRLIYYSQIVNDFQKGDIAEGYSVSREKKESFPLTVTSAQKNPTAFYLCASSIDQTSSDEQFFGPGTRLTVL.

This chain joins TRBV28 and TRBJ2-7; the match to TRBD2 covers 12 bases. Germline V gene lookup returns CDR1 MDHEN and CDR2 SYDVKM. V gave up 5 bases and J gave up 4 bases; unmatched junction bases: 3. This CDR3 has 14 residues. The CDR3 reads CASSRGLAGYEQYF. CDR3 in DNA: TGTGCCAGCAGTCGCGGACTAGCGGGGTACGAGCAGTACTTC.

The chain has TRBV5-1 and TRBJ2-3, with TRBD1 as a possible D gene (6 bases). The V end lost 0 bases, the J end lost 6 bases, and 17 bases lay between the germline ends. There are 16 residues in the CDR3. Looked up from germline, CDR1 is SGHRS and CDR2 is YFSETQ. Written as DNA, the CDR3 is TGCGCCAGCAGCTTGGCCTTAACAGGGAGTTGGGATACGCAGTATTTT. Its translation: CASSLALTGSWDTQYF.

The rearrangement links TRBV7-2 to TRBJ2-4, with D unclear. Trimming took off 4 bases at V and 11 bases at J, with 18 bases between the two ends. The CDR3 runs to 14 residues. Looked up from germline, CDR1 is SGHTA and CDR2 is FQGNSA. The CDR3 spells CASSSRAGDSVQYF. DNA of the CDR3: TGTGCCAGCAGCTCAAGGGCCGGTGACTCGGTTCAGTACTTC. Full variable domain (missing parts from reference TRBV7-2 and TRBJ2-4): GAGVSQSPSNKVTEKGKDVELRCDPISGHTALYWYRQSLGQGLEFLIYFQGNSAPDKSGLPSDRFSAERTGGSVSTLTIQRTQQEDSAVYLCASSSRAGDSVQYFGAGTRLSVL.

With respect to this clone: Only one base separates this from a far larger clonotype, so it likely reflects a read error. This chain links TRBV30 with TRBJ1-1, with a weak D call TRBD1 (6 bases). The CDR3 is 13 residues long. The germline gives CDR1 GTSNPN, CDR2 SVGIG (reference sequence). This CDR3 is CAWSRGLNTEALF. CDR3 sequence (DNA): TGTGCCTGGAGTAGGGGGTTGAACACTGAAGCTCTCTTT. Using reference TRBV30 and TRBJ1-1 for the parts outside the CDR3, the full variable domain is SQTIHQWPATLVQPVGSPLSLECTVEGTSNPNLYWYRQAAGRGLQLLFYSVGIGQISSEVPQNLSASRPQDRQFILSSKKLLLSDSGFYLCAWSRGLNTEALFGQGTRLTVV.

A single count supports this clone. CDR3 nucleotide sequence: TGTGCCAGCAGTACCCCGGCCACAGGGGATGGCTACACCTTC. This encodes CASSTPATGDGYTF. The chain carries TRBV6-5 and TRBJ1-2, with 7 bases lining up with TRBD1. The V gene end was trimmed by 5 bases and the J gene end by 6 bases; junction bases not matched to a gene: 9. CDR3 length equals 14 residues. Germline CDR1 reads MNHEY; CDR2 reads SVGAGI.